The 27 T cell receptor beta chains below come from one sample, sequenced in a study of OX40 agonist ivuxolimab in advanced cancers. Libraries were prepared by immunoSEQ multiplex PCR; TCRdb keeps only in-frame clonotypes and omits some of them. This sample has about 77,000 clones, with around 87% found just once. The sequences come from CD4+ or CD8+ T cells sorted from blood, collected in a trial of the OX40 agonist ivuxolimab. Receptors were obtained from an adult with an advanced solid tumor such as melanoma, head and neck, liver or kidney cancer.

The V and J genes are TRBV7-2 and TRBJ1-5, with no clear D. From germline, CDR1 is SGHTA and CDR2 FQGNSA. V was shortened by 2 bases and J by 9 bases, with 8 bases between the two germline ends. The CDR3 runs to 12 residues. CDR3 sequence (DNA): TGTGCCAGCAGCTTATATTCAAGGCCCCAGCATTTT. Translated: CASSLYSRPQHF.

The gene calls are TRBV10-3 and TRBJ2-3; 7 bases agree with TRBD1. In germline, CDR1 is ENHRY, CDR2 SYGVKD. Trimming removed 7 bases from V and 1 base from J; junction bases left unmatched: 8. The CDR3 runs 15 residues. The CDR3 here is CAIKQTGVGTDTQYF. The CDR3 region has the DNA TGTGCCATCAAGCAAACAGGGGTCGGCACAGATACGCAGTATTTT.

The chain couples TRBV15 to TRBJ1-5, with D maybe TRBD1 (6 bases). This CDR3 contains 15 residues. V lost 2 bases, J lost 6 bases, and 14 bases lay in between. Germline loops: CDR1 LNHNV, CDR2 YYDKDF (reference sequence). CDR3 coding DNA: TGTGCCACCAGCAGAAATACAGGGTCAGGTCAGCCCCAGCATTTT. This sequence encodes CATSRNTGSGQPQHF.

With regard to this clone: Different DNA sequences within this sample yield the same CDR3. This chain connects TRBV9 to TRBJ2-3; possibly TRBD2 for D (7 bases). The germline V gene encodes CDR1 SGDLS and CDR2 YYNGEE. Trimming cost V 0 bases and J 1 base, with 9 bases left between them. The CDR3 has 15 residues. As DNA, the CDR3 is TGTGCCAGCAGCGTAGGGGGGGGCCGCACAGATACGCAGTATTTT. As protein: CASSVGGGRTDTQYF. The whole variable domain, remainder taken from reference TRBV9 and TRBJ2-3, is DSGVTQTPKHLITATGQRVTLRCSPRSGDLSVYWYQQSLDQGLQFLIQYYNGEERAKGNILERFSAQQFPDLHSELNLSSLELGDSALYFCASSVGGGRTDTQYFGPGTRLTVL.

V is TRBV6-1 and J is TRBJ1-2; the D is unclear. The V and J ends lost 0 bases and 4 bases respectively, with 15 bases between them. The CDR3 consists of 16 residues. CDR1 is MNHNS, CDR2 SASEGT, per germline. The CDR3 sequence is CASSEAGTYSPYGYTF. Here the CDR3 DNA reads TGTGCCAGCAGTGAAGCGGGTACATACAGCCCCTATGGCTACACCTTC.

The chain couples TRBV6-1 to TRBJ1-5, with a weak D call TRBD1 (5 bases). The V end was cut by 5 bases, the J end by 6 bases, with 11 bases between. Germline V gene sequence: CDR1 MNHNS, CDR2 SASEGT. This CDR3 comprises 13 residues. This CDR3 is CASSLQGGQPQHF. The DNA for the CDR3 is TGTGCCAGCAGTCTGCAGGGCGGTCAGCCCCAGCATTTT.

This chain joins TRBV6-5 and TRBJ2-7, with 8 bases matching TRBD1. CDR1 and CDR2 (germline): MNHEY, SVGAGI. V gave up 2 bases and J gave up 2 bases; unmatched junction bases: 2. This CDR3 region has 14 residues. The CDR3 DNA follows: TGTGCCAGCAGTTACCGGGACAGGCCCTACGAGCAGTACTTC. As protein: CASSYRDRPYEQYF.

The gene calls are TRBV6-6 and TRBJ1-1; D not certain. Trimming took off 6 bases at V and 5 bases at J, with 4 bases between the two ends. The V gene's germline CDR1 is MNHNY and CDR2 SVGAGI (reference sequence). The CDR3 totals 10 residues. The DNA of the CDR3 is TGTGCCAGCAGCCGGACTGAAGCTTTCTTT. Its protein product is CASSRTEAFF.

This clone has just one count. V usage is TRBV27 and J usage is TRBJ1-1; a possible D gene is TRBD1 (5 bases). Germline lookup yields CDR1 MNHEY and CDR2 SMNVEV (reference sequence). This CDR3 contains 14 residues. The V end was cut by 2 bases, the J end by 5 bases, with 12 bases between. This CDR3 reads CASSLRRGGTEAFF. CDR3 bases: TGTGCCAGCAGTTTACGACGGGGGGGGACTGAAGCTTTCTTT.

The V and J genes are TRBV5-1 and TRBJ2-1, with TRBD2 matching 12 bases. Germline V gene lookup returns CDR1 SGHRS and CDR2 YFSETQ. With V trimmed by 4 bases and J by 6 bases, 2 bases remained unmatched. The CDR3 is 14 amino acids. The CDR3 DNA reads as TGCGCCAGCAGCCCGACTAGCGGGGGCAATGAGCAGTTCTTC. Translation: CASSPTSGGNEQFF.

V gene TRBV6-5 combines with J gene TRBJ1-5, with D unclear. The germline V gene encodes CDR1 MNHEY and CDR2 SVGAGI. Trimming shortened V by 2 bases and J by 2 bases, and 13 bases separated the two germline ends. The CDR3 contains 16 residues. The DNA of the CDR3 is TGTGCCAGCAGTTACCTCTTCCCGCGGGGCAATCAGCCCCAGCATTTT. It yields the protein CASSYLFPRGNQPQHF.

J is TRBJ2-3 and V is TRBV19; TRBD2 aligns across 11 bases. J was trimmed by 6 bases and V by 5 bases; bases with no gene match: 10. Germline values: CDR1 LNHDA, CDR2 SQIVND (reference sequence). There are 16 residues in the CDR3. This CDR3 is CASSRVLAGGRDTQYF. CDR3 bases: TGTGCCAGTAGTCGGGTCCTAGCGGGGGGCCGGGATACGCAGTATTTT.

This clone was seen only a few times. This chain links TRBV6-1 with TRBJ1-5; 7 bases align to TRBD1. Germline CDR1 MNHNS, CDR2 SASEGT. Trimming cost V 1 base and J 13 bases; bases outside gene matches: 10. The CDR3 runs 14 residues. CDR3 amino acids: CASSEGQTGRRQHF. For the CDR3, the DNA is TGTGCCAGCAGTGAAGGCCAGACAGGGAGAAGACAGCATTTT.

The chain recombines TRBV4-1 with TRBJ1-6; possible D gene TRBD1, 5 bases. Deletions cut 0 bases from V and 14 bases from J, with 14 bases between. There are 14 residues in the CDR3. CDR1 is MGHRA, CDR2 YSYEKL, per germline. The CDR3 coding sequence is TGCGCCAGCAGCCAAGATGGGGGGATAAAGGCCCTCCACTTT. Its translation: CASSQDGGIKALHF.

The CDR3, as DNA: TGTGCCACCAGCCCCCGGACTAGCGGGAGACAAGAGACCCAGTACTTC. The encoded protein is CATSPRTSGRQETQYF. The chain carries TRBV15 and TRBJ2-5, with 13 nucleotides matching TRBD2. The germline V gene has CDR1 LNHNV and CDR2 YYDKDF (reference sequence). V shed 5 bases, J shed 2 bases, and the junction held 5 bases outside the gene matches. The CDR3 is 16 residues long.

The gene calls are TRBV4-3 and TRBJ2-1, with TRBD2 matching 10 bases. V was clipped by 5 bases and J by 3 bases; unmatched bases: 4. The germline V gene has CDR1 LGHNA and CDR2 YSLEER. CDR3 length: 15 residues. CDR3 DNA: TGCGCCAGCAGCGTGTCTAGCGGGAGCTACAATGAGCAGTTCTTC. Amino acid sequence: CASSVSSGSYNEQFF.

This clone occurred a few times. The genes are TRBV19 and TRBJ2-6, with D tentatively TRBD1 (6 bases). V gave up 3 bases and J gave up 2 bases, with 8 bases separating them. The germline CDR1 and CDR2 sequences are LNHDA and SQIVND (reference sequence). The CDR3 length is 15 residues. CDR3 protein: CASSMGAAGANVLTF. The CDR3 DNA reads as TGTGCCAGTAGTATGGGGGCTGCTGGGGCCAACGTCCTGACTTTC.

The chain links TRBV7-8 to TRBJ2-5; 7 bases map to TRBD1. From germline, CDR1 is SGHVS and CDR2 FQNEAQ. V shed 5 bases, J shed 4 bases, and the junction held 10 bases outside the gene matches. The CDR3 totals 15 residues. The chain's CDR3 is CASSPTVGGGETQYF. Written as DNA, the CDR3 is TGTGCCAGCAGCCCCACTGTAGGGGGCGGAGAGACCCAGTACTTC.

This clone was observed once. The chain recombines TRBV6-6 with TRBJ1-5; 7 bases align to TRBD1. The trim removed 7 bases at V and 6 bases at J, leaving 6 bases unmatched. CDR1 is MNHNY, CDR2 SVGAGI, per germline (reference sequence). This CDR3 is built from 13 residues. The CDR3 loop is CASTGTGVQPQHF. CDR3 in DNA: TGTGCCAGCACCGGTACAGGGGTTCAGCCCCAGCATTTT.

CDR3 sequence: CASSLGGRETQYF. CDR3 nucleotides: TGTGCCAGCAGCTTAGGAGGCAGGGAGACCCAGTACTTC. This chain uses TRBV7-2 with TRBJ2-5; D is undetermined. Trimming left V 1 base short and J 5 bases short, with 8 bases between. Germline V lookup: CDR1 SGHTA, CDR2 FQGNSA. The CDR3 is 13 residues long.

The rearrangement links TRBV19 to TRBJ1-5; D gene unclear. The CDR3 runs 14 residues. Germline V lookup: CDR1 LNHDA, CDR2 SQIVND (reference sequence). V gave up 2 bases and J gave up 0 bases, with 5 bases separating them. The CDR3 sequence is CASSILPSNQPQHF. The CDR3 DNA follows: TGTGCCAGTAGTATACTGCCTAGCAATCAGCCCCAGCATTTT.

This chain joins TRBV7-2 and TRBJ2-7; 8 nucleotides agree with TRBD1. The germline V gene encodes CDR1 SGHTA and CDR2 FQGNSA. The CDR3 has 15 amino acids. V shed 1 base and J 2 bases; nucleotides not matched to a gene: 4. The CDR3 loop is CASSLVSDRAYEQYF. In nucleotides, the CDR3 is TGTGCCAGCAGCTTAGTCTCGGACAGGGCCTACGAGCAGTACTTC.

This clone was seen a single time. The rearrangement uses TRBV21-1 and TRBJ1-6; TRBD1, as called in the table, went unchecked against the DNA. TRBV21-1 is given as a pseudogene. The length of the CDR3 is 16 residues. The CDR3 protein is CASTPLWDKGDSPLHF. CDR3 nucleotides: TGTGCCAGCACCCCCCTATGGGATAAGGGGGATTCACCCCTCCACTTT.

A remark on this clone: The identical CDR3 is also encoded by other nucleotide sequences in the sample. The rearrangement links TRBV20-1 to TRBJ2-5; D call uncertain. Germline lookup yields CDR1 DFQATT and CDR2 SNEGSKA (reference sequence). The ends were cut back, 6 bases at V and 1 base at J, with 6 bases in the middle. The CDR3 totals 11 residues. The CDR3: CSARPQETQYF. The CDR3 bases are TGCAGTGCCAGACCCCAAGAGACCCAGTACTTC.

This chain links TRBV5-4 with TRBJ1-3, with 7 bases lining up with TRBD1. The CDR3 totals 20 residues. Germline CDR1 and CDR2: SGHNT and YYREEE (reference sequence). The V segment lost 4 bases and the J segment 8 bases; nucleotides outside the gene matches: 27. DNA of the CDR3: TGTGCCAGCAGCCGTCTCATCAGGGGGGGGACAACCTACCAAGGAGACACCATATATTTT. Its protein product is CASSRLIRGGTTYQGDTIYF.

The chain recombines TRBV4-3 with TRBJ2-3, with 9 bases fitting TRBD1. Per the germline V gene, CDR1 is LGHNA and CDR2 is YSLEER. V shed 1 base and J 2 bases; nucleotides not matched to a gene: 13. The length of the CDR3 is 19 residues. CDR3: CASSQGWMEDRGLTDTQYF. The CDR3 coding sequence is TGCGCCAGCAGCCAAGGTTGGATGGAGGACAGGGGACTCACAGATACGCAGTATTTT.

Turning to this clone: The same CDR3 arises from other DNA sequences in this sample as well. The chain couples TRBV28 to TRBJ1-1; D is possibly TRBD1 (5 bases). The CDR3 loop spans 15 amino acids. V dropped 3 bases and J dropped 7 bases, with 18 bases sitting between them. Germline-derived CDR1 and CDR2 are MDHEN and SYDVKM. The CDR3 DNA follows: TGTGCCAGCAGTTTCGCGGGGGTGGGGTTGGATGAAGCTTTCTTT. Translated: CASSFAGVGLDEAFF.